This TCR beta chain was profiled in a study of cytomegalovirus exposure and HLA in healthy donors. Across the whole study: Around 81% of 398 genotyped donors fell in the Caucasian-associated ancestry cluster. General study points: A later analysis found TCR association rates differed by HLA locus, highest for DRB1 and lowest for HLA-C.

A word on this clone: Its target is unknown.

Regarding donors, all were healthy bone marrow donors. From germline, CDR1 is MNHEY and CDR2 SVGAGI. The CDR3 length is 15 residues. After removal of 7 bases from V and 5 bases from J, the junction contained 10 bases not matched to a gene. PCR employed 60 Vbeta and 13 Jbeta primers. The protocol was immunoSEQ multiplex PCR, while the TCRdb copy is restricted to in-frame clones and leaves out a portion. Altogether under 200,000 clones are present, approximately 80% being singletons, with the ten largest covering 3.5% to 5%. Sequenced material: PBMCs. This receptor was identified in a middle-aged man in good health and CMV-seronegative. The chain couples TRBV6-5 to TRBJ2-1; 8 bases are shared with TRBD1. The CDR3 sequence is CASTLGQGRNNEQFF. The CDR3 coding sequence is TGTGCCAGCACTCTAGGACAGGGAAGGAACAATGAGCAGTTCTTC.